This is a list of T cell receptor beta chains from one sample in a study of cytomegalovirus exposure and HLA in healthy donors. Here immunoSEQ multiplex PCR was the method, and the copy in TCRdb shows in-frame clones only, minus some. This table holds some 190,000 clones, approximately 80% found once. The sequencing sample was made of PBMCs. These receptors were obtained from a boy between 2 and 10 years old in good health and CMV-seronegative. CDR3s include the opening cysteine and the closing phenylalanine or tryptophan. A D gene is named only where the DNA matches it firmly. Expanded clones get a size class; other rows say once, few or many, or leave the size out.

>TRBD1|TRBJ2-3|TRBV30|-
CAWSLRTGRTDTQYF
TGTGCCTGGAGTCTTAGGACAGGGAGGACAGATACGCAGTATTTT
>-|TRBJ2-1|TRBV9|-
CASSAPGSYNEQFF
TGTGCCAGCAGCGCCCCAGGCTCCTACAATGAGCAGTTCTTC
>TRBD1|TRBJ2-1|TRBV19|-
CASSTTGVSYNEQFF
TGTGCCAGTAGTACCACAGGGGTCTCCTACAATGAGCAGTTCTTC
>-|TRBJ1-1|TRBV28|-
CACRGVNTEAFF
TGTGCCTGCCGCGGGGTGAACACTGAAGCTTTCTTT
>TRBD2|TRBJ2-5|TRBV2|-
CASSIAGGAGETQYF
TGTGCCAGCAGTATCGCCGGGGGGGCGGGCGAGACCCAGTACTTC
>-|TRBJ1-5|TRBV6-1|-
CASSEVPLQPQHF
TGTGCCAGCAGTGAAGTCCCACTTCAGCCCCAGCATTTT
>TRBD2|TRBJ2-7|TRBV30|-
CAWSEGSGSLDEQYF
TGTGCCTGGAGTGAGGGTAGCGGGAGCCTCGACGAGCAGTACTTC
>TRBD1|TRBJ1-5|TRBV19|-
CASSTRTGGVVSNQPQHF
TGTGCCAGTAGTACCCGGACAGGGGGCGTCGTAAGCAATCAGCCCCAGCATTTT
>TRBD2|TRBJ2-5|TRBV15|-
CATSRDLAGGQETQYF
TGTGCCACCAGCAGAGATTTGGCGGGGGGACAAGAGACCCAGTACTTC
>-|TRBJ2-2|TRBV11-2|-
CASSLQGIGELFF
TGTGCCAGCAGCTTACAGGGTATCGGGGAGCTGTTTTTT
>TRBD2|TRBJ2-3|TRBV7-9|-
CASSLSSGGLFGDTQYF
TGTGCCAGCAGCTTAAGTAGCGGGGGGTTGTTTGGAGATACGCAGTATTTT
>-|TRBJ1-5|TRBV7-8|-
CASSLGPGNNQPQHF
TGTGCCAGCAGCTTAGGGCCAGGTAATAATCAGCCCCAGCATTTT
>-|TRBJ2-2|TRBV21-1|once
CASSPSGITGELFF
TGTGCCAGCAGCCCTTCGGGAATCACGGGGGAGCTGTTTTTT
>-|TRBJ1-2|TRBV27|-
CASRRQSFSYGYTF
TGTGCCAGCAGGAGACAGAGCTTTAGCTATGGCTACACCTTC
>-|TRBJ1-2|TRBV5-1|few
CASSLLGGRPSSDGYTF
TGCGCCAGCAGCCTCCTCGGGGGGCGCCCCTCTTCTGACGGCTACACCTTC
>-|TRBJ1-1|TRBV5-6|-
CASSFTGYYTEAFF
TGTGCCAGCAGCTTCACAGGGTACTACACTGAAGCTTTCTTT
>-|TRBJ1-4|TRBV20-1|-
CSASSPPELFF
TGCAGTGCTAGTTCCCCCCCAGAACTGTTTTTT
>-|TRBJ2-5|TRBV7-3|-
CASSSSWQETQYF
TGTGCCAGCAGCAGCTCGTGGCAAGAGACCCAGTACTTC
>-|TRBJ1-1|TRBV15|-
CATSSPGGAGTEAFF
TGTGCCACCAGCAGTCCCGGGGGGGCGGGGACTGAAGCTTTCTTT
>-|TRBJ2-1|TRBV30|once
CAWQTAQGQFF
TGTGCCTGGCAAACCGCACAGGGGCAGTTCTTC
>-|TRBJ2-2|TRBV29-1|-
CSVAPVVTGELFF
TGCAGCGTTGCTCCAGTCGTCACCGGGGAGCTGTTTTTT
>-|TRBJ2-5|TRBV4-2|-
CASSQGQDITETQYF
TGTGCCAGCAGCCAAGGCCAGGACATCACAGAGACCCAGTACTTC
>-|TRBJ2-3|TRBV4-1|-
CASSFISVPSSTDTQYF
TGCGCCAGCAGCTTTATTAGCGTGCCATCTAGCACAGATACGCAGTATTTT
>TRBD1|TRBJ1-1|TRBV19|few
CATGTGVEAFF
TGTGCCACAGGGACAGGTGTTGAAGCTTTCTTT
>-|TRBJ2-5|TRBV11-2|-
CASSRVEDQETQYF
TGTGCCAGCAGCCGGGTGGAGGACCAAGAGACCCAGTACTTC
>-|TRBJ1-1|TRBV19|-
CASSRGTEAFF
TGTGCCAGTAGCAGGGGTACTGAAGCTTTCTTT
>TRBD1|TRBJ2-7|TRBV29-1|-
CSVKGQGAYEQYF
TGCAGCGTTAAGGGACAGGGGGCGTATGAGCAGTACTTC
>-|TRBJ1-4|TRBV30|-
CAWSKDSNEKLFF
TGTGCCTGGAGCAAGGACAGCAATGAAAAACTGTTTTTT
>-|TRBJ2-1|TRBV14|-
CASSQERTKQFF
TGTGCCAGCAGCCAAGAAAGGACAAAACAGTTCTTC
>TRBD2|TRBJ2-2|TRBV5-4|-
CASSPFPGGRNTGELFF
TGTGCCAGCAGCCCCTTTCCGGGAGGCAGGAACACCGGGGAGCTGTTTTTT
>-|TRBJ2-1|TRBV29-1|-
CSVVSLTSYNEQFF
TGCAGCGTTGTGAGTCTTACGTCCTACAATGAGCAGTTCTTC
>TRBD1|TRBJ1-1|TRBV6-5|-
CASHRTGVNTEAFF
TGTGCCAGCCATCGGACAGGTGTGAACACTGAAGCTTTCTTT
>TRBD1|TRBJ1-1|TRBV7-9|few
CASSSQGEAFF
TGTGCCAGCAGCTCACAGGGGGAAGCTTTCTTT
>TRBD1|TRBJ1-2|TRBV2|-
CASSWAGTGGSSNYGYTF
TGTGCCAGCAGTTGGGCCGGGACAGGGGGTTCATCCAACTATGGCTACACCTTC
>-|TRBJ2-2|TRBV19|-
CASSFLGRGRAGELFF
TGTGCCAGTAGTTTTCTCGGGCGGGGCCGGGCCGGGGAGCTGTTTTTT
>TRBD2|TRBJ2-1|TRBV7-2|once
CASSLGGLNEQFF
TGTGCCAGCAGCTTGGGAGGGTTGAATGAGCAGTTCTTC
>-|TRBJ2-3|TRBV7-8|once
CASSYSLRVQDTQYF
TGTGCCAGCAGCTACTCCCTCAGGGTTCAGGATACGCAGTATTTT
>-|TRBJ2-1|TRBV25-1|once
CASSKSNEQFF
TGTGCCAGCAGCAAGAGCAATGAGCAGTTCTTC
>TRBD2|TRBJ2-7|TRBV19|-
CASSIGAGTYEQYF
TGTGCCAGTAGTATAGGAGCGGGAACCTACGAGCAGTACTTC
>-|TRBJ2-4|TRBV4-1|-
CASSQIGNIQYF
TGCGCCAGCAGCCAAATCGGTAACATTCAGTACTTC
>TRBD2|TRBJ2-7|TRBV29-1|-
CSVVLAGVGEQYF
TGCAGCGTTGTACTAGCGGGAGTTGGCGAGCAGTACTTC
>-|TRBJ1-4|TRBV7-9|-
CASSLPKGGVRGEKLFF
TGTGCCAGCAGCTTACCAAAAGGGGGGGTTCGTGGGGAAAAACTGTTTTTT
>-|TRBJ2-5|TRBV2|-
CASSEALQGPETQYF
TGTGCCAGCAGTGAAGCGCTTCAGGGTCCAGAGACCCAGTACTTC
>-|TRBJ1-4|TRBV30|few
CAWNKDRTGEKLFF
TGTGCCTGGAATAAGGATCGGACGGGGGAAAAACTGTTTTTT
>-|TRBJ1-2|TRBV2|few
CASSVGPYGYTF
TGTGCCAGCAGTGTGGGGCCCTATGGCTACACCTTC
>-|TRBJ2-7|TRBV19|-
CASSIGRGGVYEQYF
TGTGCCAGTAGTATTGGTAGGGGGGGGGTCTACGAGCAGTACTTC
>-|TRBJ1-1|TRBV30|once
CAWAPGHGFEAFF
TGTGCCTGGGCGCCGGGACACGGTTTTGAAGCTTTCTTT
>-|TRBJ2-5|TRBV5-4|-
CASSFLETQYF
TGTGCCAGCAGCTTCTTGGAGACCCAGTACTTC
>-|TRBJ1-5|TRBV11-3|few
CASSPFSEPQHF
TGTGCCAGCAGCCCCTTTTCAGAACCCCAGCATTTT
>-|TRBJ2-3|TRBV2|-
CASSERGTTDTQYF
TGTGCCAGCAGTGAAAGGGGTACCACAGATACGCAGTATTTT